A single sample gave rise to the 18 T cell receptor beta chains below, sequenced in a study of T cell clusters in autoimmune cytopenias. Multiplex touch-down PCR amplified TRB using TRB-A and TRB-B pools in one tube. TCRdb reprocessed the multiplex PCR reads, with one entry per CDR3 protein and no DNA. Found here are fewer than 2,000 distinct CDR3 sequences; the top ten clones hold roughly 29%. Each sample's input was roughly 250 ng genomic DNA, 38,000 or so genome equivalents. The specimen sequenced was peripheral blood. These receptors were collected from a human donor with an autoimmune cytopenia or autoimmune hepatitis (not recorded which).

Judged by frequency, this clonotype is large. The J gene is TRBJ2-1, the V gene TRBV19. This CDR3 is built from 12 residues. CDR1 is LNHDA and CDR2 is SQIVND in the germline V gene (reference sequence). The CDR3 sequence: CASSIGVNEQFF.

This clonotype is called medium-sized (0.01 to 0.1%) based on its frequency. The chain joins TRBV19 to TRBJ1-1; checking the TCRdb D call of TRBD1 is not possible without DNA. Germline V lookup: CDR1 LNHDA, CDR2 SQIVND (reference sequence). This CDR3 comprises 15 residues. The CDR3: CASSIKRGFGTEAFF.

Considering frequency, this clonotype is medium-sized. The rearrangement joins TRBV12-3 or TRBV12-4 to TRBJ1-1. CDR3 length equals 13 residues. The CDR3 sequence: CASTTLSNTEAFF.

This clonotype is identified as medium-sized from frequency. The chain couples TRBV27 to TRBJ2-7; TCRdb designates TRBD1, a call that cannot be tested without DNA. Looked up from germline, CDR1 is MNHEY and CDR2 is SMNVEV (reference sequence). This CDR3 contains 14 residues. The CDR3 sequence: CASSSTGFSYEQYF.

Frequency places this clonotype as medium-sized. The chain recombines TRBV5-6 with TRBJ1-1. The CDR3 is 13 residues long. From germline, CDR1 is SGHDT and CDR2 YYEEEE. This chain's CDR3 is CASSFTGFDEAFF.

CDR3 amino acids: CASSLRLAAYNEQFF. The chain employs TRBV5-6 and TRBJ2-1; TCRdb's D call, TRBD2, is unchecked because there is no DNA. The germline gives CDR1 SGHDT, CDR2 YYEEEE. This CDR3 has 15 residues. Supplemented by reference TRBV5-6 and TRBJ2-1, the full variable domain reads DAGVTQSPTHLIKTRGQQVTLRCSPKSGHDTVSWYQQALGQGPQFIFQYYEEEERQRGNFPDRFSGHQFPNYSSELNVNALLLGDSALYLCASSLRLAAYNEQFFGPGTRLTVL.

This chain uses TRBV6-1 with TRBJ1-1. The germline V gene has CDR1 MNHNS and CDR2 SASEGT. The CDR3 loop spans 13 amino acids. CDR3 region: CASSSGRVTEAFF.

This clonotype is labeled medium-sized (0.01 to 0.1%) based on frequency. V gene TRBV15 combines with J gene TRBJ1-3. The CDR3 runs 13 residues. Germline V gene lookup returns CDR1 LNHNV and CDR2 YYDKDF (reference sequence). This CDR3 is CATGGYSGNTIYF.

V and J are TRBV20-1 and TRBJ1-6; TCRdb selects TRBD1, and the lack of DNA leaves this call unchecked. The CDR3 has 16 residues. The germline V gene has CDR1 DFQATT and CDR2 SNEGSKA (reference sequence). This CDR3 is CSARGGQGLSNSPLHF.

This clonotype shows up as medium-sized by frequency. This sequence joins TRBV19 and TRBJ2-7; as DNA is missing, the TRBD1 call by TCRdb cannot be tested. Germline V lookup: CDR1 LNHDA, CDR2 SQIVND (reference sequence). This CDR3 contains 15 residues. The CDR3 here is CASSIFFPTAGEQYF.

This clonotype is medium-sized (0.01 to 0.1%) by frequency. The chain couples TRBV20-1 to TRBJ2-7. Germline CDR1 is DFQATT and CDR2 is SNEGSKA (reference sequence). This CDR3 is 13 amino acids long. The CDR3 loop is CSARAGTAYEQYF.

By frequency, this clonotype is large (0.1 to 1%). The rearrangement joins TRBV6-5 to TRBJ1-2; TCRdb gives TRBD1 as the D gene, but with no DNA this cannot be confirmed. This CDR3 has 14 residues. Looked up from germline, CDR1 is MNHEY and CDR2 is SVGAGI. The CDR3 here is CASSLQGDLGGYTF.

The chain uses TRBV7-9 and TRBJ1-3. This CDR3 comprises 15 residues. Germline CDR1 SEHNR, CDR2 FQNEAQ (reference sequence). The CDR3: CASSLGQLAGNTIYF.

The CDR3 here is CASIGTGWADTQYF. The chain uses TRBV2 and TRBJ2-3; the D gene TCRdb calls, TRBD1, cannot be checked with no DNA. CDR1 is SNHLY, CDR2 FYNNEI, per germline. CDR3 size: 14 residues.

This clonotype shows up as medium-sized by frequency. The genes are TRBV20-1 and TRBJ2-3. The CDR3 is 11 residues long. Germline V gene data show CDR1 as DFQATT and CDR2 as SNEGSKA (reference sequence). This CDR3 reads CRASPTDTQYF.

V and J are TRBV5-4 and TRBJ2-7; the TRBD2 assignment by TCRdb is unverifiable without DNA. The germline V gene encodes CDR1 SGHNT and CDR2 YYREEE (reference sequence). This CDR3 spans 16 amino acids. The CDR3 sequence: CASSLAGARLTYEQYF. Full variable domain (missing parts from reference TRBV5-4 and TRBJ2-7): ETGVTQSPTHLIKTRGQQVTLRCSSQSGHNTVSWYQQALGQGPQFIFQYYREEENGRGNFPPRFSGLQFPNYSSELNVNALELDDSALYLCASSLAGARLTYEQYFGPGTRLTVT.

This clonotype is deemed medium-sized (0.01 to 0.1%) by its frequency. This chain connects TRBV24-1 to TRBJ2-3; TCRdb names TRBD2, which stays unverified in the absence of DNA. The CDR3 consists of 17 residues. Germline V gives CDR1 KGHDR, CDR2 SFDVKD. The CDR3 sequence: CATSDSGTSEFTDTQYF.

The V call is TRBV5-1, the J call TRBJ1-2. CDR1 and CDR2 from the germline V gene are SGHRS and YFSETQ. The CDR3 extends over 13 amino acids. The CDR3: CASSQASSYGYTF.